A selection of T cell receptor beta chains follows, all from one sample in a study of shared clonotypes between healthy human individuals. TCRdb's table, derived via immunoSEQ multiplex PCR, lists solely in-frame clones and lacks some. Here the sample spans around 1.6 million clones, 95% to 99% being singletons. The sequenced sample was naive CD4+ T cells sorted from blood. The source of these receptors is a man aged 25-45 years in good health. Both conserved end residues are part of each CDR3. A D gene is named only where the DNA matches it firmly. Size is stated for part of the rows, as once, few or many counts, or as a class when the clone is expanded.

size | D | J | V | CDR3 | DNA
- | - | TRBJ1-3 | TRBV2 | CASSEAVGSGNTIYF | TGTGCCAGCAGTGAAGCGGTGGGCTCTGGAAACACCATATATTTT
- | - | TRBJ2-7 | TRBV5-8 | CASSLGFKQYF | TGTGCCAGCAGCCTGGGCTTCAAGCAGTACTTC
- | - | TRBJ2-1 | TRBV7-2 | CASSLDGYNEQFF | TGTGCCAGCAGCTTAGACGGTTACAATGAGCAGTTCTTC
- | TRBD1 | TRBJ2-1 | TRBV7-9 | CASSLGDRDYNEQFF | TGTGCCAGCAGCTTAGGGGACAGGGACTACAATGAGCAGTTCTTC
- | - | TRBJ2-7 | TRBV11-2 | CASSFISRPYEQYF | TGTGCCAGCAGCTTTATTAGCAGACCCTACGAGCAGTACTTC
- | TRBD2 | TRBJ2-2 | TRBV10-1 | CASSASGMDTGELFF | TGCGCCAGCAGTGCTAGCGGGATGGACACCGGGGAGCTGTTTTTT
once | - | TRBJ1-2 | TRBV5-6 | CASTRGSTNYGYTF | TGTGCCAGCACCAGGGGCAGCACTAACTATGGCTACACCTTC
- | TRBD1 | TRBJ2-2 | TRBV11-2 | CASSRSGTGVLGELFF | TGTGCCAGCAGCCGCTCCGGGACAGGGGTTCTCGGGGAGCTGTTTTTT
- | TRBD2 | TRBJ2-7 | TRBV19 | CASSPQAGGAYEQYF | TGTGCCAGTAGCCCCCAAGCGGGAGGGGCCTACGAGCAGTACTTC
- | - | TRBJ2-1 | TRBV10-3 | CAISDASPGTTSYNEQFF | TGTGCCATCAGTGACGCCAGCCCGGGGACAACCTCCTACAATGAGCAGTTCTTC
- | - | TRBJ1-1 | TRBV10-1 | CASSESSGDTEAFF | TGCGCCAGCAGTGAGTCATCGGGGGACACTGAAGCTTTCTTT